This T cell receptor (beta chain) was profiled in a study of cytomegalovirus exposure and HLA in healthy donors. Overall study findings and caveats: Later work found that TCR association rates differed between HLA loci; DRB1 had the most and HLA-C the fewest.

The PCR ran on 60 Vbeta and 13 Jbeta primers. Libraries were prepared by immunoSEQ multiplex PCR; TCRdb keeps only in-frame clonotypes and omits some of them. The table has some 200,000 clones, 60% to 85% seen once; the top ten hold about 3.4%. Concerning this clone itself: Its cognate antigen is unknown.

This CDR3 has 17 residues. J was trimmed by 1 base and V by 3 bases; bases with no gene match: 8. Per germline, CDR1 SGDLS and CDR2 YYNGEE. The sequencing input was PBMCs. V and J are TRBV9 and TRBJ2-3, with 10 bases that match TRBD1. The clonotype was recovered from a female donor in good health and CMV-seronegative. CDR3 nucleotide sequence: TGTGCCAGCAGCGCCGTACCCGGGACAGGGGGCACAGATACGCAGTATTTT. Translating gives CASSAVPGTGGTDTQYF.